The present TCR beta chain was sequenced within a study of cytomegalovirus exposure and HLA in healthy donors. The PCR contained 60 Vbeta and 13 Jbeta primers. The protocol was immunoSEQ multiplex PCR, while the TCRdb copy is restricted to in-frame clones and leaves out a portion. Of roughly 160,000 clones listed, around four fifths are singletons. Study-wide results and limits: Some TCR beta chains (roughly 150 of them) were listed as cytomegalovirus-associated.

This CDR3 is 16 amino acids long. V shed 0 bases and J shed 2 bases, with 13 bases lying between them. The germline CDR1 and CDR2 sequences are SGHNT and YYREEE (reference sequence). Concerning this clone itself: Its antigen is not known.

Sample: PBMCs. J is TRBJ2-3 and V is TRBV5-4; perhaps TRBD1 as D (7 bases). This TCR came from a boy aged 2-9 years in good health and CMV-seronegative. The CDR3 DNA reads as TGTGCCAGCAGCTTGGAAGGAGGGGGCCACACAGATACGCAGTATTTT. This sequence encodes CASSLEGGGHTDTQYF.